What follows are 18 T cell receptor beta chains derived from one specimen sequenced in a study of cytomegalovirus exposure and HLA in healthy donors. The PCR contained 60 Vbeta and 13 Jbeta primers. Produced via immunoSEQ multiplex PCR; TCRdb's table is partial and in-frame only. The sample has some 170,000 clones; over 80% are singletons. Sequenced: PBMCs. Receptors originate from a girl aged 10-17 years in good health and CMV-seropositive.

J is TRBJ2-7 and V is TRBV4-2; 9 bases are a match to TRBD1. The CDR3 loop spans 16 amino acids. Unmatched junction bases numbered 8, after V lost 3 bases and J lost 2 bases. Germline CDR1 is LGHNA and CDR2 is YNFKEQ. The CDR3 DNA is TGTGCCAGCAGCCAGGATCCGGGACAGGGCGCCTACGAGCAGTACTTC. Encoded protein: CASSQDPGQGAYEQYF.

V is TRBV30 and J is TRBJ1-2; 11 bases are shared with TRBD1. The germline V gene has CDR1 GTSNPN and CDR2 SVGIG (reference sequence). J lost 7 bases, V lost 3 bases, and 10 bases had no gene match. This CDR3 comprises 15 residues. The CDR3 coding sequence is TGTGCCTGGAGCGTAGGACAGGGGGCTTTACTTGGCTACACCTTC. Its protein product is CAWSVGQGALLGYTF.

The rearrangement uses TRBV25-1 and TRBJ2-1, with 9 nucleotides matching TRBD2. V dropped 4 bases and J dropped 8; count of bases not matched to a gene: 9. Germline CDR1 reads MGHDK; CDR2 reads SYGVNS. There are 15 residues in the CDR3. CDR3 loop: CASSGKLAGADEQFF. CDR3 DNA: TGTGCCAGCAGTGGTAAATTAGCGGGAGCGGATGAGCAGTTCTTC.

The chain is built from TRBV15 and TRBJ1-5; the D gene is possibly TRBD1 (6 bases). Germline V CDR1 and CDR2: LNHNV, YYDKDF (reference sequence). The V end was cut by 0 bases, the J end by 3 bases, with 12 bases between. This CDR3 has 16 residues. Here the CDR3 DNA reads TGTGCCACCAGCAGAGATCGGACAGACGACAATCAGCCCCAGCATTTT. As protein: CATSRDRTDDNQPQHF.

The chain couples TRBV19 to TRBJ1-5; 7 positions agree with TRBD1. Per germline, CDR1 LNHDA and CDR2 SQIVND (reference sequence). The CDR3 consists of 13 residues. The junction had 9 bases not matched to a gene; V was cut back by 11 bases and J by 5 bases. In nucleotides, the CDR3 is TGTGCCTCTTCCACCGGGACAGATCAGCCCCAGCATTTT. Amino acid sequence: CASSTGTDQPQHF.

V is TRBV6-5 and J is TRBJ2-7; 9 bases fit TRBD2. The CDR3 covers 16 residues. In germline, CDR1 is MNHEY, CDR2 SVGAGI. V lost 0 bases and J lost 3; bases outside the gene matches: 6. CDR3 loop: CASSYSDSGGNYEQYF. The CDR3 DNA reads as TGTGCCAGCAGTTACTCCGACAGCGGGGGGAACTACGAGCAGTACTTC.

CDR3 residues: CASSTGLAGRDTQYF. The DNA for the CDR3 is TGCGCCAGCAGCACCGGACTAGCGGGGCGAGATACGCAGTATTTT. The chain combines TRBV5-1 with TRBJ2-3; 12 bases line up with TRBD2. CDR3 length: 15 residues. The trim removed 4 bases at V and 5 bases at J, leaving 5 bases unmatched. From germline, CDR1 is SGHRS and CDR2 YFSETQ.

This clone has just one count. V is TRBV5-1 and J is TRBJ2-7, with a tentative D call TRBD2 (6 bases). CDR3 length: 15 amino acids. The V end was cut by 4 bases, the J end by 0 bases, with 14 bases between. Germline V CDR1 and CDR2: SGHRS, YFSETQ. The CDR3 sequence is CASSVTGLSSYEQYF. The CDR3 nucleotides read TGCGCCAGCAGCGTAACGGGACTCTCCTCCTACGAGCAGTACTTC.

With respect to this clone: Additional DNA sequences in this sample encode the identical CDR3. The J gene is TRBJ1-4, the V gene TRBV9; 8 nucleotides agree with TRBD1. The CDR3 is 14 residues long. Germline loops: CDR1 SGDLS, CDR2 YYNGEE. With V trimmed by 3 bases and J by 8 bases, 6 bases remained unmatched. Written as DNA, the CDR3 is TGTGCCAGCAGCGCCGGGACAGGACGGGAAAAACTGTTTTTT. Translation: CASSAGTGREKLFF. Complete variable domain (other parts from reference TRBV9 and TRBJ1-4): DSGVTQTPKHLITATGQRVTLRCSPRSGDLSVYWYQQSLDQGLQFLIQYYNGEERAKGNILERFSAQQFPDLHSELNLSSLELGDSALYFCASSAGTGREKLFFGSGTQLSVL.

This clone was counted a single time. The chain carries TRBV10-1 and TRBJ2-7; D gene unclear. Germline values: CDR1 WNHNN, CDR2 SYGVQD (reference sequence). There are 11 residues in the CDR3. CDR3 loop: CAPVWSYEQYF. The CDR3, as DNA: TGCGCGCCAGTCTGGTCTTACGAGCAGTACTTC.

This chain connects TRBV5-1 to TRBJ1-3; possible D gene TRBD1, 6 bases. V was trimmed by 1 base and J by 0 bases, leaving 11 bases between them. The CDR3 contains 16 residues. The germline CDR1 and CDR2 sequences are SGHRS and YFSETQ. The CDR3 nucleotides are TGCGCCAGCAGCTTGCAGGGGCCGAGCTCTGGAAACACCATATATTTT. This sequence encodes CASSLQGPSSGNTIYF. The full variable domain, in which reference TRBV5-1 and TRBJ1-3 provide the parts outside the CDR3, is KAGVTQTPRYLIKTRGQQVTLSCSPISGHRSVSWYQQTPGQGLQFLFEYFSETQRNKGNFPGRFSGRQFSNSRSEMNVSTLELGDSALYLCASSLQGPSSGNTIYFGEGSWLTVV.

The rearrangement links TRBV6-1 to TRBJ2-1, with TRBD2 matching over 13 bases. This CDR3 is built from 15 residues. The J segment lost 12 bases and the V segment lost 9 bases, leaving 14 bases of the junction unmatched. Germline CDR1 MNHNS, CDR2 SASEGT. The CDR3 loop reads CASEPGTSGIEGQFF. The DNA of the CDR3 is TGTGCCAGTGAACCCGGGACTAGCGGGATCGAGGGGCAGTTCTTC.

The chain has TRBV7-3 and TRBJ2-3; D possibly corresponds to TRBD2 (5 bases). The V gene's germline CDR1 is SGHTA and CDR2 FQGTGA. Trimming took 6 bases from V and 5 from J, leaving 15 bases between them. There are 14 residues in the CDR3. The CDR3 DNA reads TGTGCCAGCAGTTCAACCTCGGCGGGAGATACGCAGTATTTT. Translating gives CASSSTSAGDTQYF.

The rearrangement links TRBV5-6 to TRBJ2-1, with unresolved D. Germline lookup yields CDR1 SGHDT and CDR2 YYEEEE. Trimming pared 1 base from V and 4 bases from J, leaving 12 bases between. The CDR3 has 15 residues. CDR3 DNA: TGTGCCAGCAGCTTGAGGCGGCACGGATACAATGAGCAGTTCTTC. This gives the protein CASSLRRHGYNEQFF.

The rearrangement uses TRBV11-2 and TRBJ1-1; a possible D gene is TRBD1 (5 bases). Germline CDR1 reads SGHAT; CDR2 reads FQNNGV. The length of the CDR3 is 13 residues. Trimming left V 11 bases short and J 1 base short, with 14 bases between. In DNA, the CDR3 is TGTGCCTGCCTCGCAGGGCCGAACACTGAAGCTTTCTTT. It is translated as CACLAGPNTEAFF.

The chain links TRBV10-3 to TRBJ2-7; 10 nucleotides line up with TRBD2. This CDR3 is 16 amino acids long. The V segment lost 0 bases and the J segment 5 bases; nucleotides outside the gene matches: 7. The germline gives CDR1 ENHRY, CDR2 SYGVKD. The CDR3 DNA sequence: TGTGCCATCAGTGAGTCGCCTAGCGGGAGTATTAACGAGCAGTACTTC. Translating it yields CAISESPSGSINEQYF.

This clone was detected once. This chain uses TRBV4-1 with TRBJ2-3; D is perhaps TRBD2 (6 bases). Germline V gene lookup returns CDR1 MGHRA and CDR2 YSYEKL. V was cut by 5 bases and J by 0 bases, with 21 bases left in between. The CDR3 is made up of 18 amino acids. CDR3 DNA: TGCGCCAGCAGCGAAATGCGGGGCGTTTTCTCTAGCACAGATACGCAGTATTTT. Protein sequence: CASSEMRGVFSSTDTQYF.

The chain uses TRBV15 and TRBJ1-2; maybe TRBD1 (6 bases). The CDR3 covers 13 residues. CDR1 and CDR2 from the germline V gene are LNHNV and YYDKDF (reference sequence). V lost 5 bases to trimming and J lost 6 bases, with 13 bases between them. In DNA, the CDR3 is TGTGCCACCAGCGCACAGGGTAGGGATGGCTACACCTTC. Translation gives CATSAQGRDGYTF.